The present entry profiles one T cell receptor (beta chain) with its context. These data belong to a study of blood T cell repertoires in COVID-19. On the study more broadly: The analysed material was cDNA or gDNA that came from T cells, B-cell-depleted T cells, or PBMCs.

After removal of 6 bases from V and 2 bases from J, the junction contained 5 bases not matched to a gene. CDR3 size: 14 residues. Per germline, CDR1 SGHRS and CDR2 YFSETQ. The table came from immunoSEQ multiplex PCR; TCRdb's copy has only in-frame clones and leaves some out. This sample carries roughly 260,000 clones, approximately 86% of them seen once, and the ten largest clones take around 9.5%. This chain joins TRBV5-1 and TRBJ2-3, with 8 bases fitting TRBD2. The receptor comes from a man aged 40-49 years who had recovered from COVID-19. The sample taken for sequencing was peripheral blood. Written as DNA, the CDR3 is TGCGCCAGCACTGCGGGGGGCAACACAGATACGCAGTATTTT. It encodes CASTAGGNTDTQYF.